The present entry profiles one T cell receptor (beta chain) with its context. Its antigen is currently unknown. These data belong to a study of T cell clonotyping in hematopoietic cell transplantation. Study as a whole: Cytoreduction preceded collection of pretransplant recipient samples.

Study-level points and caveats: Pathologically expanded recipient clonotypes increased progressively from day 30 to day 180 as diversity fell. Higher Inverse Simpson Index values in graft donor and pretransplant recipient predicted broader posttransplant TCR diversity. At the given depth, recipient repertoires were over 97% de novo clonotypes.

Sequencing was performed with immunoSEQ multiplex PCR; in TCRdb, only in-frame clones are kept and a portion is missing. The sample lists several thousand clones; roughly 87% were seen once. The CDR3 is 12 residues long. Germline V CDR1 and CDR2: ENHRY, SYGVKD. Trimming at V came to 10 bases and at J to 4 bases, leaving 4 bases not matched to a gene. Time point of the sample: recipient sample about 28 days before transplant, after cytoreduction. V gene TRBV10-3 combines with J gene TRBJ2-1; 7 positions agree with TRBD1. The specimen was peripheral blood mononuclear cells, collected before stem cell transplant. This receptor was identified in a woman aged 55-70 years with acute myeloid leukemia. Some clones in this sample may be carry-over from other donors' samples. CDR3 coding DNA: TGTGCCACCGGGACAGCTTACAATGAGCAGTTCTTC. It is translated as CATGTAYNEQFF.